The 23 T cell receptor beta chains reported below all come from one sample, sequenced in a study of blood T cell repertoires in COVID-19. Assay: immunoSEQ multiplex PCR; the TCRdb copy retains only in-frame clones and omits some. The sample carries fewer than 180,000 clones, roughly 80% recorded once. The sequenced sample consisted of peripheral blood. Source of these receptors: a man between 65 and 80 years old with acute or convalescent COVID-19.

The chain is built from TRBV6-5 and TRBJ1-2; TRBD1 might be the D (6 bases). The CDR3 length is 14 residues. Per germline, CDR1 MNHEY and CDR2 SVGAGI. V shed 2 bases and J shed 4 bases, with 11 bases lying between them. The chain's CDR3 is CASSYDRDIYGYTF. The DNA for the CDR3 is TGTGCCAGCAGTTACGATCGGGACATCTATGGCTACACCTTC.

The rearrangement links TRBV5-6 to TRBJ2-7; maybe TRBD1 (5 bases). The CDR3 length is 12 residues. The germline V and J ends were trimmed by 0 bases and 6 bases, with 7 bases remaining between them. CDR1 is SGHDT, CDR2 YYEEEE, per germline. CDR3 residues: CASSLVGAEQYF. In DNA, the CDR3 is TGTGCCAGCAGCTTGGTTGGGGCCGAGCAGTACTTC. The full variable domain, completed using reference TRBV5-6 and TRBJ2-7, is DAGVTQSPTHLIKTRGQQVTLRCSPKSGHDTVSWYQQALGQGPQFIFQYYEEEERQRGNFPDRFSGHQFPNYSSELNVNALLLGDSALYLCASSLVGAEQYFGPGTRLTVT.

This clone was seen once. V and J are TRBV30 and TRBJ1-2; D not certain. Germline assignment: CDR1 GTSNPN and CDR2 SVGIG (reference sequence). The CDR3 contains 12 residues. The CDR3 reads CAVGVSNYGYTF. CDR3 in DNA: TGTGCTGTTGGAGTGTCTAACTATGGCTACACCTTC.

The chain has TRBV6-1 and TRBJ2-7; D is uncertain. This CDR3 has 13 residues. Germline CDR1 MNHNS, CDR2 SASEGT. V lost 3 bases and J 7 bases, leaving 13 bases between the germline ends. The CDR3 region is CASSDLPLWEQYF. For the CDR3, the DNA is TGTGCCAGCAGTGACCTCCCACTGTGGGAGCAGTACTTC.

The chain has TRBV5-1 and TRBJ1-1; 8 positions match TRBD1. Unmatched junction bases numbered 9, after V lost 4 bases and J lost 4 bases. Germline values: CDR1 SGHRS, CDR2 YFSETQ. The CDR3 consists of 15 residues. CDR3 in amino acids: CASSLGQGGSTEAFF. CDR3 nucleotide sequence: TGCGCCAGCAGCCTCGGACAGGGAGGGTCCACTGAAGCTTTCTTT. Full variable domain (remainder filled in from reference TRBV5-1 and TRBJ1-1): KAGVTQTPRYLIKTRGQQVTLSCSPISGHRSVSWYQQTPGQGLQFLFEYFSETQRNKGNFPGRFSGRQFSNSRSEMNVSTLELGDSALYLCASSLGQGGSTEAFFGQGTRLTVV.

V and J are TRBV27 and TRBJ2-7, with 10 bases identical to TRBD2. Trimming took 4 bases from V and 2 from J; bases not matched to a gene: 2. The germline gives CDR1 MNHEY, CDR2 SMNVEV (reference sequence). The CDR3 totals 14 residues. CDR3 sequence: CASSYTSGAYEQYF. In DNA form, the CDR3 reads TGTGCCAGCAGTTATACTAGCGGGGCCTACGAGCAGTACTTC.

The chain has TRBV7-9 and TRBJ2-3; TRBD1 is a possible D gene (6 bases). The germline CDR1 and CDR2 sequences are SEHNR and FQNEAQ (reference sequence). With 4 bases removed from V and 2 bases from J, the gap between germline ends came to 13 bases. The CDR3 spans 15 residues. The DNA for the CDR3 is TGTGCCAGCAGCTCGACAGGTTCCAACACAGATACGCAGTATTTT. Its protein product is CASSSTGSNTDTQYF. The entire variable domain, with the rest obtained from reference TRBV7-9 and TRBJ2-3, is as follows: DTGVSQNPRHKITKRGQNVTFRCDPISEHNRLYWYRQTLGQGPEFLTYFQNEAQLEKSRLLSDRFSAERPKGSFSTLEIQRTEQGDSAMYLCASSSTGSNTDTQYFGPGTRLTVL.

The rearrangement joins TRBV7-9 to TRBJ1-2; possible D gene TRBD1, 5 bases. The CDR3 extends over 16 amino acids. V was pared by 5 bases and J by 4 bases, with 20 bases between. The germline V gene encodes CDR1 SEHNR and CDR2 FQNEAQ (reference sequence). The CDR3 region is CASSPDSPLQGYGYTF. In DNA form, the CDR3 reads TGTGCCAGCAGCCCCGACTCACCCCTCCAGGGCTATGGCTACACCTTC.

This rearrangement joins TRBV9 to TRBJ2-5; 8 bases align to TRBD1. V trimming: 3 bases; J trimming: 5 bases; junction bases outside the gene matches: 9. Germline values: CDR1 SGDLS, CDR2 YYNGEE. The CDR3 spans 15 residues. CDR3 in amino acids: CASSGPSGGRETQYF. The CDR3 region has the DNA TGTGCCAGCAGCGGACCCTCAGGGGGCAGGGAGACCCAGTACTTC. Supplemented by reference TRBV9 and TRBJ2-5, the full variable domain reads DSGVTQTPKHLITATGQRVTLRCSPRSGDLSVYWYQQSLDQGLQFLIQYYNGEERAKGNILERFSAQQFPDLHSELNLSSLELGDSALYFCASSGPSGGRETQYFGPGTRLLVL.

This rearrangement joins TRBV6-8 to TRBJ2-3; TRBD2 is a possible D gene (6 bases). The V and J ends lost 2 bases and 3 bases respectively, with 12 bases between them. Germline CDR1 MNHGY, CDR2 SAAAGT. The CDR3 consists of 15 residues. This chain's CDR3 is CASSYRGGNTDTQYF. The CDR3 DNA reads as TGTGCCAGCAGTTACCGGGGCGGGAATACAGATACGCAGTATTTT.

V usage is TRBV30 and J usage is TRBJ2-5; D may be TRBD1 (5 bases). The CDR3 has 14 residues. The germline gives CDR1 GTSNPN, CDR2 SVGIG (reference sequence). Trimming pared 2 bases from V and 1 base from J, leaving 11 bases between. The CDR3 DNA reads TGTGCCTGGAGTTCCACAGGTGCCCAAGAGACCCAGTACTTC. The encoded protein is CAWSSTGAQETQYF.

The chain uses TRBV7-9 and TRBJ1-1; TRBD1 matches at 11 bases. This CDR3 has 16 amino acids. CDR1 is SEHNR, CDR2 FQNEAQ, per germline (reference sequence). The J segment lost 3 bases and the V segment lost 3 bases, leaving 6 bases of the junction unmatched. CDR3 nucleotide sequence: TGTGCCAGCAGCTTTGGTGGGGGACAGGGGGACACTGAAGCTTTCTTT. It is translated as CASSFGGGQGDTEAFF.

This chain uses TRBV5-1 with TRBJ1-2; 8 nucleotides agree with TRBD1. V dropped 3 bases and J dropped 3; count of bases not matched to a gene: 7. The CDR3 has 15 residues. Germline values: CDR1 SGHRS, CDR2 YFSETQ. The CDR3 sequence is CASSSQGATDYGYTF. The CDR3 DNA reads as TGCGCCAGCAGCTCTCAGGGGGCGACGGACTATGGCTACACCTTC.

The genes are TRBV6-5 and TRBJ1-6; no definite D call. This CDR3 has 15 amino acids. Trimming removed 3 bases at V and 7 bases at J, with 13 bases between. Germline CDR1 and CDR2: MNHEY and SVGAGI. The CDR3 DNA reads TGTGCCAGCAGTTATTCTTGGCAGTCCAATTCACCCCTCCACTTT. Translation: CASSYSWQSNSPLHF.

This rearrangement joins TRBV6-5 to TRBJ2-3; 8 nucleotides align to TRBD1. The CDR3 is 14 residues long. Per germline, CDR1 MNHEY and CDR2 SVGAGI. Trimming took 4 bases from V and 1 from J; bases not matched to a gene: 1. This CDR3 reads CASSLDRGTDTQYF. The CDR3 bases are TGTGCCAGCAGTTTGGACAGGGGCACAGATACGCAGTATTTT.

The chain employs TRBV25-1 and TRBJ2-5; TRBD2 aligns across 7 bases. From germline, CDR1 is MGHDK and CDR2 SYGVNS. The CDR3 is made up of 14 amino acids. J was trimmed by 4 bases and V by 3 bases; bases with no gene match: 5. CDR3 bases: TGTGCCAGCAGTGAGGGCGGGGGTCGAGAGACCCAGTACTTC. Protein product: CASSEGGGRETQYF.

The J gene is TRBJ2-1, the V gene TRBV15, with a possible D match to TRBD1 (7 bases). CDR3 length: 13 amino acids. Germline values: CDR1 LNHNV, CDR2 YYDKDF (reference sequence). V lost 4 bases and J lost 10, with 14 bases in between. CDR3 coding DNA: TGTGCCACCAGCAACACGGCAGGGGGGGAGCAGTTCTTC. Translated, it gives CATSNTAGGEQFF.

This chain connects TRBV15 to TRBJ1-6; D not certain. V dropped 0 bases and J dropped 5 bases, with 11 bases sitting between them. The CDR3 has 16 residues. In germline, CDR1 is LNHNV, CDR2 YYDKDF (reference sequence). The CDR3 nucleotides are TGTGCCACCAGCAGAGATCCAGGACTCAATAATTCACCCCTCCACTTT. Encoded protein: CATSRDPGLNNSPLHF.

The chain employs TRBV19 and TRBJ1-4; TRBD1 matches 9 bases. J gave up 5 bases and V 7 bases, and 5 bases lay outside the gene matches. The CDR3 consists of 14 residues. Germline values: CDR1 LNHDA, CDR2 SQIVND (reference sequence). The CDR3 here is CASTSTGGNEKLFF. CDR3 nucleotide sequence: TGTGCCAGTACCTCGACAGGGGGAAATGAAAAACTGTTTTTT.

The chain joins TRBV5-1 to TRBJ1-1; D remains ambiguous. This CDR3 is 15 amino acids long. Germline V gene data show CDR1 as SGHRS and CDR2 as YFSETQ. V was trimmed by 0 bases and J by 1 base, leaving 10 bases between them. The CDR3 spells CASSLGPTPNTEAFF. In DNA, the CDR3 is TGCGCCAGCAGCTTGGGACCGACACCGAACACTGAAGCTTTCTTT.

This clone was seen once. This chain joins TRBV7-9 and TRBJ2-7; a weak D match, TRBD1 (5 bases). Trimming stripped 1 base from V and 2 bases from J, with 12 bases between. This CDR3 is 15 amino acids long. CDR1 and CDR2 from the germline V gene are SEHNR and FQNEAQ (reference sequence). The CDR3: CASSLGQIFPYEQYF. CDR3 coding DNA: TGTGCCAGCAGCTTAGGACAGATCTTTCCCTACGAGCAGTACTTC.

J is TRBJ1-4 and V is TRBV4-1; D call uncertain. Germline values: CDR1 MGHRA, CDR2 YSYEKL. This CDR3 contains 16 residues. The ends were cut back, 0 bases at V and 6 bases at J, with 14 bases in the middle. The CDR3 nucleotides read TGCGCCAGCAGCCAAGAGGGAGGGATCGATTATGAAAAACTGTTTTTT. It specifies CASSQEGGIDYEKLFF.

V and J are TRBV7-8 and TRBJ1-4; 7 bases fit TRBD1. CDR3 size: 18 residues. With V trimmed by 1 base and J by 7 bases, 15 bases remained unmatched. Looked up from germline, CDR1 is SGHVS and CDR2 is FQNEAQ. CDR3 loop: CASSLGTYAAGGREKLFF. In nucleotides, the CDR3 is TGTGCCAGCAGCTTAGGAACTTACGCGGCAGGGGGTCGTGAAAAACTGTTTTTT.